The sample holds one count of the clone carrying this TCR beta chain. Per the study methods: Nucleated cell number was recorded as an estimate derived from reference gene primer amplification. TCRdb keeps only in-frame clones here, not all; method: immunoSEQ multiplex PCR. That table is the source of V, J and clone size, and D and trimming were worked out from the DNA. The table lists roughly 450,000 clones, about 92% of them singletons. This record belongs to a study of blood T cell repertoires in COVID-19. For the study at large: The analysed material was cDNA or gDNA that came from T cells, B-cell-depleted T cells, or PBMCs.

The CDR3 runs to 15 residues. V was pared by 1 base and J by 0 bases, with 10 bases between. From germline, CDR1 is SEHNR and CDR2 FQNEAQ (reference sequence). Assignments of participants to cohorts depended upon their own reported clinical history. What the recovered Cohort 3 donors had was two negative PCRs, clearance, or symptom resolution. This TCR was recovered from a man aged 18 to 29 who had recovered from COVID-19. The chain employs TRBV7-9 and TRBJ2-7; D might be TRBD2 (5 bases). Sequenced: PBMCs or T cells enriched from blood (not recorded which). DNA of the CDR3: TGTGCCAGCAGCTTAGAGGGTGGAGGCTCCTACGAGCAGTACTTC. Its protein is CASSLEGGGSYEQYF.